Included here is one T cell receptor (beta chain) sequence, with context. This clonotype was recorded a few times. The antigen it recognizes is unknown. No qualities accompany the bases; no much larger clone lies one base away. Per the publication, the treatment or condition label means: in vitro stimulation with specific CMV peptide epitopes to enrich CMV-specific T cells. The data derive from a study of T cell repertoires in cytomegalovirus infection (dated by TCRdb to between 2018 and 2021). Some background on the complete study: Peptide stimulations targeted recently identified HLA-C-restricted CMV epitopes, whose presentation resists viral immunomodulation, together with well-studied HLA-B-restricted epitopes. Donor HLA type was relevant to the analysis, as public TCR beta signatures indicated carriage of CMV infection together with the matching HLA type.

What the authors observed across the whole study: Carriers of CMV infection plus the relevant HLA type were discriminated by the cumulative frequency of public TCR beta family members in the study cohort and in an independent roughly 320-donor cohort. In the ex vivo response, HLA-C-restricted CMV-specific TCR beta clonotypes were dominant, and in two of eight donors the single most frequent clonotype came from this HLA-C-restricted group.

Counted from cysteine to phenylalanine, this CDR3 has 14 amino acids. Only the CDR3 region is kept as DNA, spanning 42 bases read in frame from base 1. CDR1 and CDR2 were assigned from the germline V gene (reference sequence) as MNHNY and SVGAGI. Trimming at the junction amounts to 8 bases on V and 4 bases on J, and the germline ends lie 18 bases apart. The listed sequencing device is Illumina HiSeq 1500. The raw public reads went through TCRdb reprocessing: fastp at Q25, MiXCR clone calling, in-frame beta chains kept. One record per CDR3 amino acid sequence lists the most common genes and DNA. The sample table holds fewer than 650,000 distinct CDR3 sequences, of which roughly 43% were seen once. Jointly, the top ten make up around 48% of the sample.

This TCR derives from a human donor in good health (CMV status not recorded). Some clones in this sample may be carry-over from other donors' samples. Here the sequenced sample was cultured PBMCs, taken from culture after CMV antigen stimulation. The sequence links TRBV6-6 to TRBJ2-7, and perhaps TRBD2 as D gene, on 6 matching bases. The DNA reads as follows: TGTGCCAGCCTCACCCTCAGGAGCGGGTACGAGCAGTACTTC. Translation gives CASLTLRSGYEQYF.